There are many counts of the clone carrying this TCR beta chain. Its antigen is undetermined. The data belong to a study of neurological immune-mediated disorders. This CDR3 is built from 17 residues. CDR1 is SGHVS, CDR2 FQNEAQ, per germline. The V and J ends lost 1 base and 4 bases respectively, with 18 bases between them. Study-wide results and caveats: Levels of TCR clonal expansion peaked in HTLV-1-associated myelopathy and reached their lowest in multiple sclerosis, under those of healthy controls. None of the CDR3 amino acid sequences of expanded clones recurred across subjects, suggesting private repertoires in all groups. In multiple sclerosis patients, the repertoire cluster was unrelated to clinical or MRI findings.

5'RACE with 10-nucleotide random UMIs generated the cDNA. TCRdb fed the 5' RACE reads into MiXCR, producing one record per CDR3 protein. The data hold some 86,000 distinct CDR3 sequences, with just over 2.5% observed a single time. The clonotype was recovered from a woman under 40 with multiple sclerosis. The rearrangement joins TRBV7-8 to TRBJ2-3; D remains ambiguous. The sample comprised PBMCs. CDR3: CASSLEWNPQRADTQYF. CDR3 coding DNA: TGTGCCAGCAGCTTAGAGTGGAACCCTCAAAGAGCAGATACGCAGTATTTT.